The T cell receptor beta chain described here comes from a study of blood T cell repertoires in COVID-19. Study-wide background: COVID-19 samples, acute and convalescent, were from the United States, Italy and Spain. Sample material is recorded as cDNA or gDNA derived from T cells, B-cell-depleted T cells, or PBMCs.

Original handling: By means of reference gene primer amplification, nucleated cell counts were estimated. Sequencing used immunoSEQ multiplex PCR; TCRdb keeps in-frame clones, though not all of them. The V and J calls and clone size were taken over from that table, and D and trimming were inferred from the DNA. The repertoire consists of about 240,000 clones, with more than 75% occurring once and the leading ten covering 0.75% to 1%. This CDR3 comprises 13 residues. The V end was cut by 1 base, the J end by 6 bases, with 7 bases between. The germline V gene has CDR1 SGHAT and CDR2 FQNNGV. The chain uses TRBV11-2 and TRBJ2-1; D call uncertain. The source is a woman in her forties who had recovered from COVID-19. Input material: peripheral blood. The CDR3 reads CASSLGPANEQFF. In nucleotides, the CDR3 is TGTGCCAGCAGCTTAGGGCCCGCCAATGAGCAGTTCTTC.